A single sample is the source of the 5 T cell receptor beta chains below, sequenced in a study of T-cell reconstitution after alpha-beta-depleted transplantation in children. Unique molecular identifiers were incorporated into the prepared TCRbeta library. Via MiXCR, TCRdb re-called the PCR reads, giving one row per CDR3 protein. Of 80,000 to 100,000 distinct CDR3 sequences in the sample, about a quarter are singletons; the top ten hold about a fifth. The material sequenced was PBMCs, taken before TCRalphabeta/CD19-depleted stem cell transplant. The origin of the receptors is a boy aged 2 to 10 with acute lymphoblastic leukemia, due to receive a stem cell transplant.

This clonotype is classed as medium-sized. V usage is TRBV12-3 or TRBV12-4 and J usage is TRBJ2-7, with TRBD2 matching over 7 bases. The junction had 4 bases not matched to a gene; V was cut back by 1 base and J by 1 base. The CDR3 has 15 residues. The CDR3, as DNA: TGTGCCAGCAGTTTAGAAGGGGAGGGATCCTACGAGCAGTACTTC. Protein: CASSLEGEGSYEQYF.

The CDR3 nucleotides are TGCAGTGCTAGATCAGGGGTGGGTCAGCCCCAGCATTTT. Protein product: CSARSGVGQPQHF. J is TRBJ1-5 and V is TRBV20-1; possibly TRBD1 for D (6 bases). The CDR3 covers 13 residues. V was pared by 2 bases and J by 6 bases, with 11 bases between. Germline V gives CDR1 DFQATT, CDR2 SNEGSKA (reference sequence).

This clonotype was counted ten times or more. The CDR3 sequence is CAISESGETQYF. The DNA for the CDR3 is TGTGCCATCAGTGAGTCGGGAGAGACCCAGTACTTC. The chain has TRBV10-3 and TRBJ2-5; unclear D gene. CDR1 and CDR2 (germline): ENHRY, SYGVKD. The germline V and J ends were trimmed by 0 bases and 4 bases, with 3 bases remaining between them. The CDR3 runs 12 residues.

In this sample, this clonotype turned up a few times. The chain combines TRBV29-1 with TRBJ2-1, with D possibly matching TRBD2 (6 bases). Germline-derived CDR1 and CDR2 are SQVTM and ANQGSEA. Trimming took 4 bases from V and 0 from J, leaving 16 bases between them. This CDR3 is built from 16 residues. This CDR3 reads CSVAGTSRSSYNEQFF. In DNA form, the CDR3 reads TGCAGCGTTGCAGGAACTAGCAGAAGCTCCTACAATGAGCAGTTCTTC.

The table lists this clonotype with a count of one. V is TRBV19 and J is TRBJ2-1; 10 nucleotides align to TRBD2. Germline assignment: CDR1 LNHDA and CDR2 SQIVND (reference sequence). V was clipped by 8 bases and J by 10 bases; unmatched bases: 8. This CDR3 is 13 amino acids long. The CDR3 loop is CASGLAEGREQFF. The CDR3 bases are TGTGCCAGTGGACTAGCGGAGGGGCGGGAGCAGTTCTTC.